These T cell receptor beta chains were read from a single sample in a study of cytomegalovirus exposure and HLA in healthy donors. TCRdb's copy holds only in-frame clones and misses some; the assay was immunoSEQ multiplex PCR. Altogether about 140,000 clones are present, roughly 80% being singletons, with the ten largest covering over 1%. The sample taken for sequencing was PBMCs. The source is a female donor in good health and CMV-seronegative. The CDR3 runs from the conserved cysteine through the conserved F or W. Fields, in order: V gene, clone size, J gene, CDR3 protein. Where a row states a size, it is once, few, many or the class of an expanded clone; other rows omit it.

TRBV4-2,.,TRBJ2-1,CASSPGGYNEQFF
TRBV5-1,.,TRBJ2-7,CASSPGLAGGSSYEQYF
TRBV4-1,.,TRBJ2-1,CASSPDERYNEQFF
TRBV15,.,TRBJ2-1,CATGQGSEQFF
TRBV10-1,.,TRBJ2-7,CAGALYEQYF
TRBV6-1,few,TRBJ1-5,CASSGDRGGQPQHF
TRBV28,.,TRBJ1-1,CASSPTVGDTEAFF
TRBV28,once,TRBJ2-7,CASSLRGRTYEQYF
TRBV6-5,medium-sized,TRBJ2-1,CASSSLLAGDYNEQFF
TRBV19,.,TRBJ1-2,CASSIDTGNGYTF
TRBV18,.,TRBJ1-1,CASSPPGRDMNTEAFF
TRBV10-2,.,TRBJ2-1,CASSGSGSYNEQFF
TRBV6-4,.,TRBJ2-7,CASSEAAFDYEQYF
TRBV5-4,.,TRBJ2-7,CASSFRGARWDEQYF
TRBV19,once,TRBJ1-5,CASSIGGGQPQHF
TRBV28,.,TRBJ2-3,CASSLSYRGRDTQYF
TRBV27,.,TRBJ2-1,CASSLSLGRSQFF
TRBV7-2,once,TRBJ2-7,CASSKYRGRRYEQYF
TRBV7-2,.,TRBJ2-7,CASSRGQLEQYF
TRBV18,.,TRBJ1-5,CASSPGQHSNQPQHF
TRBV11-2,.,TRBJ2-6,CASSHLLGANVLTF
TRBV19,.,TRBJ2-1,CASSMVTGASYNEQFF
TRBV6-1,.,TRBJ1-5,CASTLNNQPQHF
TRBV27,.,TRBJ2-7,CASSLGLNYEQYF
TRBV2,.,TRBJ2-7,CASSTGQVLTSYEQYF
TRBV5-4,.,TRBJ2-1,CASSFGLAAEEQFF
TRBV19,.,TRBJ2-7,CASSIVTGAIYEQYF
TRBV7-7,.,TRBJ2-7,CASSLGVGGSSYEQYF
TRBV6-1,.,TRBJ1-5,CASSFDRGHEPQHF
TRBV29-1,.,TRBJ2-1,CSVERGLSYNEQFF
TRBV7-9,.,TRBJ2-3,CASSMQMGLRADTQYF
TRBV6-1,.,TRBJ2-7,CASSATGTAVHEQYF
TRBV29-1,.,TRBJ2-6,CSVASGYSGANVLTF
TRBV6-1,.,TRBJ1-4,CASSEALQVPNEKLFF
TRBV30,.,TRBJ1-1,CAWSGAANTEAFF
TRBV5-6,.,TRBJ2-1,CASSLRDLDNEQFF
TRBV5-6,.,TRBJ2-1,CASTVRDEQFF
TRBV6-1,few,TRBJ2-6,CASSEGTSGANVLTF
TRBV7-9,few,TRBJ2-7,CASSLGLGQDEQYF
TRBV28,.,TRBJ2-2,CASIGTGGNGELFF
TRBV29-1,.,TRBJ2-7,CSVVDSSSVDYEQYF
TRBV7-9,.,TRBJ1-1,CASSPKDSSNTEAFF
TRBV11-2,.,TRBJ2-7,CASSSPKGASGYEQYF
TRBV18,.,TRBJ1-1,CASSPFRGGMNTEAFF
TRBV6-6,.,TRBJ2-3,CASLSTDTQYF
TRBV13,.,TRBJ2-2,CASSSRSVPNTGELFF
TRBV29-1,.,TRBJ2-2,CSVEQGTVNTGELFF
TRBV5-5,few,TRBJ2-7,CASSFVGLEYF
TRBV30,.,TRBJ2-7,CAWSRSSGAYEQYF
TRBV28,.,TRBJ1-5,CASMVGGGHQPQHF
TRBV9,.,TRBJ1-4,CASSARDREEKLFF
TRBV4-1,.,TRBJ2-2,CASSQEPALRAGELFF
TRBV5-1,few,TRBJ2-7,CASPRIGQGEVEQYF
TRBV7-9,.,TRBJ2-7,CASQSGLGVFYEQYF
TRBV14,.,TRBJ1-1,CASSPTGQGLRTEAFF
TRBV7-9,.,TRBJ2-1,CASSPGQGYNEQFF